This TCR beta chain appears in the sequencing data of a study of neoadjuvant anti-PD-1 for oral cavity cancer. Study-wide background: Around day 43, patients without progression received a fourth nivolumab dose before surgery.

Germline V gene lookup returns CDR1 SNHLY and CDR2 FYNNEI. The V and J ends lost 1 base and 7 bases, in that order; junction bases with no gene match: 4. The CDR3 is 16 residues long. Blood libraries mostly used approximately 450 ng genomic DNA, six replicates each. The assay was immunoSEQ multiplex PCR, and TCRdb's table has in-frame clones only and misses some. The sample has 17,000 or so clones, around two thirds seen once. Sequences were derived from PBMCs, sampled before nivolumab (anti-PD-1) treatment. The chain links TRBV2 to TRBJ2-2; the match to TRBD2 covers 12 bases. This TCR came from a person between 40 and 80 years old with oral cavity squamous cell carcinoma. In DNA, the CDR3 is TGTGCCAGCAGTGAAGTCCCGGGACTAGCGGGCGGGGAGCTGTTTTTT. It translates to CASSEVPGLAGGELFF.